This paragraph reports one T cell receptor (beta chain). This clone came up once. It has no known antigen specificity. Base qualities are missing; no much larger clone stands one base away. The data originate from a study of sequential checkpoint blockade in melanoma (dated by TCRdb to between 2019 and 2020). Regarding the study in general: In a 1:1 randomization, patients received either first-line nivolumab then ipilimumab (arm A) or ipilimumab then nivolumab (arm B). Maintenance nivolumab came after both trial sequences. TCRbeta immunosequencing was performed on DNA from 91 pretreatment melanoma tumor samples. For some 24 patients, matched tumor biopsies were obtained before treatment and at week 13, following single-agent nivolumab (arm A) or ipilimumab (arm B). Approximately 80% of the matched tumor biopsy pairs taken before and after treatment were from the same lesion. Study-wide conclusions, independent of this receptor: Among patients in the nivolumab-first arm (arm A), tumor TIL clonality before treatment was associated with response (P = .04). The response-prediction model combining TCR metrics and mutation burden needs validation in larger, independent patient cohorts. Tumor T-cell fraction and clonality were correlated with PD-L1 staining and CD8+ T-cell counts, but not with mutational load. Within-arm analyses of tumor T-cell fraction were limited by small sample sizes and reduced statistical power. Patients whose tumor T-cell fraction and clonality increased by week 13 were about 30 times more likely to achieve clinical benefit.

The immunoSEQ Assay was used to immunosequence TCRbeta CDR3 regions from genomic DNA. Genomic DNA was amplified by bias-controlled multiplex PCR before high-throughput sequencing. The source study handled its data this way. To quantify the absolute abundance of each unique TCRbeta CDR3 region, the sequences were collapsed and filtered. Clonality, defined as 1 minus Pielou's evenness, was calculated using only productive rearrangements. Tumor T-cell fraction was computed by normalizing TCRbeta template counts to usable DNA, estimated from several housekeeping genes. Clones with significantly greater frequencies in on-treatment versus baseline samples were identified using a previously published method. Sourced from immuneACCESS, this table was stored by TCRdb with only in-frame sequences that have V and J called. A share of the clones is absent; for the studies checked, an unresolved V gene accounts for under half, and the remainder has no known explanation. The DNA was the basis for D and trimming; V, J and clone size are from that table. This sample gives 2,500 to 3,000 clones in total; approximately 22% of them show up just once. The ten largest clones take up 20% to 25% of the sample.

In light of the paper, this sample's treatment or condition label describes: randomized to nivolumab then ipilimumab (arm A) or the reverse (arm B). None of the patients in the trial had previously been given DNA-damaging chemotherapy. The samples were obtained from melanoma patients enrolled in CheckMate 064, an open-label, randomized phase II trial testing sequential checkpoint blockade. Tumor TCR sequencing used genomic DNA from formalin-fixed paraffin-embedded (FFPE) tissue samples. V was cut back by 4 bases and J by 5 bases, leaving a gap of 15 bases between them. The germline V gene (reference sequence) supplies CDR1 LNHDA and CDR2 SQIVND. Reading from cysteine to phenylalanine, the CDR3 counts 15 amino acids. Only CDR3 DNA remains: 45 bases, in frame from the first base.

The chain is encoded by TRBV19 joined to TRBJ2-1; the D gene remains uncertain. This specimen consisted of tumor tissue (inferred from file names), obtained from a patient given nivolumab and ipilimumab in sequence. The origin of this receptor is a human donor with melanoma. CDR3 region: CASSSWSDGNNEQFF. The DNA sequence is given as TGTGCCAGTAGTAGTTGGAGCGACGGCAACAATGAGCAGTTCTTC.